This T cell receptor (beta chain) was found in a study of patients and donors after allogeneic stem cell transplantation. V was trimmed by 4 bases and J by 6 bases, leaving 16 bases between them. The CDR3 covers 13 residues. The germline V gene has CDR1 SQVTM and CDR2 ANQGSEA. Using its own MiXCR run on the RT-PCR reads, TCRdb lists one record per CDR3 protein. The sample contains around 170,000 distinct CDR3 sequences, nearly 25% of which appear only once. The chain is built from TRBV29-1 and TRBJ2-7; tentative D call: TRBD2 (5 bases). The sample comprised blood, either unsorted or a sorted T cell fraction (not recorded which). The receptor was isolated from a human donor who was either an allogeneic HSCT recipient or a stem cell or donor lymphocyte infusion donor (not recorded which). It is not recorded whose cells these are; they may come from a transplant donor. DNA of the CDR3: TGCAGCGTTGGGAGAAGCGGCGTTAGCGAGCAGTACTTC. Its protein product is CSVGRSGVSEQYF.